This is a list of T cell receptor beta chains from one sample in a study of early T cells in non-severe SARS-CoV-2 infection. Using its own MiXCR run on the 5' RACE reads, TCRdb lists one record per CDR3 protein. Of tens of thousands of distinct CDR3 sequences listed, more than 4.5% are singletons. The sequencing used whole blood, collected at baseline. These receptors all stem from an adult who was a healthcare worker with PCR-confirmed SARS-CoV-2 infection or an uninfected control (not recorded which). Each CDR3 is given with its conserved first and last residue. A D gene is named only where the DNA matches it firmly. The listing skips clone size in some rows; elsewhere it reads once, few, many or a size class.

V	length	size	J	D	CDR3	DNA
TRBV30	15	many	TRBJ1-2	NA	CAWSVRGREEYGYTF	TGTGCCTGGAGTGTACGAGGCAGGGAGGAGTATGGCTACACCTTC
TRBV11-3	14	few	TRBJ2-1	TRBD2	CASSSRDYYNEQFF	TGTGCCAGCAGCTCACGGGACTACTACAATGAGCAGTTCTTC
TRBV27	13	few	TRBJ1-2	NA	CASSLRENYGYTF	TGTGCCAGCAGTTTGAGGGAAAACTATGGCTACACCTTC
TRBV30	13	many	TRBJ1-5	NA	CAWTGQLNQPQHF	TGTGCCTGGACTGGGCAACTCAATCAGCCCCAGCATTTT
TRBV29-1	14	many	TRBJ2-3	NA	CSVVQTRVQDTQYF	TGCAGCGTTGTTCAAACGCGGGTCCAAGATACGCAGTATTTT
TRBV20-1	19	many	TRBJ1-4	NA	CSASFRSCGGFWTNEKLFF	TGCAGTGCTAGCTTCCGAAGTTGTGGGGGTTTTTGGACTAATGAAAAACTGTTTTTT
TRBV19	14	many	TRBJ2-7	NA	CASSSRQTNYEQYF	TGTGCCAGTAGTTCTAGACAGACAAACTACGAGCAGTACTTC
TRBV5-1	14	NA	TRBJ2-7	TRBD1	CASSTGQEIYEQYF	TGCGCCAGCAGCACCGGACAGGAGATATACGAGCAGTACTTC
TRBV13	15	many	TRBJ2-3	TRBD1	CASSFGTGTTDTQYF	TGTGCCAGCAGCTTCGGGACAGGGACCACAGATACGCAGTATTTT
TRBV28	13	NA	TRBJ2-2	NA	CASTSPNTGELFF	TGTGCCAGCACGTCTCCGAACACCGGGGAGCTGTTTTTT
TRBV20-1	14	many	TRBJ1-1	NA	CSATQTGTGTEAFF	TGCAGTGCTACCCAGACAGGTACAGGGACTGAAGCTTTCTTT
TRBV2	14	few	TRBJ1-1	NA	CASRDVVPNTEAFF	TGTGCCAGCAGGGACGTAGTCCCGAACACTGAAGCTTTCTTT
TRBV28	14	NA	TRBJ2-1	NA	CASSPRLSYNEQFF	TGTGCCAGCAGTCCGAGGCTATCCTACAATGAGCAGTTCTTC
TRBV20-1	17	NA	TRBJ2-1	TRBD2	CSASASGSKSAYNEQFF	TGCAGTGCTAGTGCTAGCGGGAGTAAAAGCGCCTACAATGAGCAGTTCTTC
TRBV28	14	many	TRBJ2-7	TRBD1	CASSPPGGLYEQYF	TGTGCCAGCAGTCCACCAGGGGGCCTCTACGAGCAGTACTTC
TRBV7-3	13	many	TRBJ1-6	NA	CASSSGNYSPLHF	TGTGCCAGCAGCTCGGGAAATTATTCACCCCTCCACTTT
TRBV7-3	16	few	TRBJ2-2	TRBD2	CASSLHAGGVTGELFF	TGTGCCAGCAGCCTTCATGCGGGAGGGGTCACCGGGGAGCTGTTTTTT
TRBV21-1	13	many	TRBJ2-1	NA	CASSSGRGNEQFF	TGTGCCAGCAGCAGCGGGCGAGGAAATGAGCAGTTCTTC
TRBV7-9	13	few	TRBJ1-3	NA	CASSPPGADTIYF	TGTGCCAGCAGCCCGCCAGGAGCGGACACCATATATTTT
TRBV20-1	13	many	TRBJ2-7	NA	CSARDTGSYEQYF	TGCAGTGCTAGAGACACGGGCTCCTACGAGCAGTACTTC
TRBV10-2	16	many	TRBJ1-2	TRBD1	CASSETHGTGGYGYTF	TGCGCCAGCAGTGAGACGCATGGGACAGGGGGCTATGGCTACACCTTC
TRBV20-1	13	many	TRBJ1-5	TRBD1	CSALRQGSQPQHF	TGCAGTGCTTTGCGACAGGGAAGTCAGCCCCAGCATTTT
TRBV11-2	16	many	TRBJ1-3	TRBD1	CASSSTGQDFGNTIYF	TGTGCCAGCAGCTCCACGGGACAGGACTTTGGAAACACCATATATTTT
TRBV6-2/TRBV6-3	14	many	TRBJ2-2	NA	CASLGVPGTGELFF	TGTGCCAGCCTGGGTGTCCCGGGGACCGGGGAGCTGTTTTTT
TRBV7-8	14	few	TRBJ2-1	NA	CASSYDSSYNEQFF	TGTGCCAGCAGCTACGATAGCTCCTACAATGAGCAGTTCTTC
TRBV5-1	15	many	TRBJ2-5	NA	CASSPPKIGQETQYF	TGCGCCAGCAGCCCGCCCAAGATCGGCCAAGAGACCCAGTACTTC
TRBV9	15	many	TRBJ1-1	NA	CASSGRQDRGTEAFF	TGTGCCAGCAGCGGACGACAGGACCGAGGGACTGAAGCTTTCTTT
TRBV15	15	few	TRBJ2-7	NA	CATSRGERISYEQYF	TGTGCCACCAGCAGGGGGGAGCGGATCTCCTACGAGCAGTACTTC
TRBV12-3/TRBV12-4	12	many	TRBJ2-1	TRBD1	CASSTGTGRQFF	TGTGCCAGCAGCACCGGGACAGGGAGACAGTTCTTC
TRBV7-2	15	few	TRBJ2-1	NA	CASSLRAGMYNEQFF	TGTGCCAGCAGCTTACGGGCAGGGATGTACAATGAGCAGTTCTTC
TRBV12-3/TRBV12-4	14	many	TRBJ2-1	TRBD2	CASRAASGRGEQFF	TGTGCCAGCAGGGCCGCTAGCGGGAGGGGTGAGCAGTTCTTC
TRBV12-3/TRBV12-4	15	many	TRBJ1-1	NA	CASGITGYGMREAFF	TGTGCCAGCGGAATTACAGGGTACGGGATGCGTGAAGCTTTCTTT
TRBV5-1	14	many	TRBJ1-5	NA	CASSLEGSNQPQHF	TGCGCCAGCAGCTTGGAGGGTAGCAATCAGCCCCAGCATTTT
TRBV3-1	16	many	TRBJ2-1	NA	CASSSRFGQLSNEQFF	TGTGCCAGCAGCTCAAGATTCGGACAGTTGAGTAATGAGCAGTTCTTC
TRBV20-1	16	many	TRBJ2-1	NA	CSARDFLAGSYNEQFF	TGCAGTGCTAGAGATTTTCTAGCTGGCTCCTACAATGAGCAGTTCTTC
TRBV29-1	15	many	TRBJ2-3	NA	CSVEEWNRDTDTQYF	TGCAGCGTTGAAGAATGGAATCGAGACACAGATACGCAGTATTTT
TRBV25-1	14	NA	TRBJ2-3	TRBD1	CASSGDSRTDTQYF	TGTGCCAGCAGCGGGGACAGTCGCACAGATACGCAGTATTTT
TRBV20-1	14	many	TRBJ2-7	TRBD2	CSARGLADPYEQYF	TGCAGTGCTAGGGGACTAGCGGATCCCTACGAGCAGTACTTC
TRBV20-1	14	many	TRBJ1-5	NA	CSARVLEGGQPQHF	TGCAGTGCTAGAGTGCTGGAAGGCGGTCAGCCCCAGCATTTT
TRBV20-1	12	many	TRBJ1-2	TRBD1	CSARTGDVGYTF	TGCAGTGCTAGGACAGGGGATGTGGGCTACACCTTC
TRBV28	15	many	TRBJ2-7	TRBD2	CATISGSENSYEQYF	TGTGCCACGATTAGCGGGAGTGAAAACTCCTACGAGCAGTACTTC
TRBV6-2/TRBV6-3	15	many	TRBJ2-6	NA	CASSMGGAGANVLTF	TGTGCCAGCAGTATGGGGGGAGCTGGGGCCAACGTCCTGACTTTC
TRBV6-2/TRBV6-3	15	few	TRBJ2-1	NA	CASSTVGTPVFEQFF	TGTGCCAGCAGTACCGTGGGGACTCCGGTTTTTGAGCAGTTCTTC
TRBV18	14	many	TRBJ1-1	TRBD1	CASSPRQGDTEAFF	TGTGCCAGCTCACCACGACAGGGCGACACTGAAGCTTTCTTT
TRBV18	16	many	TRBJ2-3	TRBD1	CASSPGQGVWTDTQYF	TGTGCCAGCTCACCAGGGCAGGGGGTCTGGACAGATACGCAGTATTTT